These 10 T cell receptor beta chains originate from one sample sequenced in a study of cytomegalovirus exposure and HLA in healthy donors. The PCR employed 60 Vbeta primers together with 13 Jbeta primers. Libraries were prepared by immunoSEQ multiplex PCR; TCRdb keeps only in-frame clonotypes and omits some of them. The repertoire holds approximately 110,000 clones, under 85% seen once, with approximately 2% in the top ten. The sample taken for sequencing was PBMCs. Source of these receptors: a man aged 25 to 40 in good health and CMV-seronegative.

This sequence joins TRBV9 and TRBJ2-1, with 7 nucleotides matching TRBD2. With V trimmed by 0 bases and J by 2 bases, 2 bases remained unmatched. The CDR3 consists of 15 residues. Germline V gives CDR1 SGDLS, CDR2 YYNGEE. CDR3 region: CASSVAGGTYNEQFF. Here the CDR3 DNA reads TGTGCCAGCAGCGTAGCGGGGGGTACCTACAATGAGCAGTTCTTC.

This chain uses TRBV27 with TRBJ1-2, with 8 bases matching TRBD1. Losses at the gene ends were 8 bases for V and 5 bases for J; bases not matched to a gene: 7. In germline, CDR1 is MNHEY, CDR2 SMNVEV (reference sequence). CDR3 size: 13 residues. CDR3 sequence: CASADRVSYGYTF. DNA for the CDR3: TGTGCCAGCGCGGACAGGGTCAGTTATGGCTACACCTTC.

CDR3 DNA sequence: TGTGCCAGCTCAGAGGGCCCAACTAATGAAAAACTGTTTTTT. Its protein product is CASSEGPTNEKLFF. The gene calls are TRBV9 and TRBJ1-4; D gene unclear. Per germline, CDR1 SGDLS and CDR2 YYNGEE. Trimming left V 7 bases short and J 0 bases short, with 10 bases between. CDR3 length: 14 amino acids.

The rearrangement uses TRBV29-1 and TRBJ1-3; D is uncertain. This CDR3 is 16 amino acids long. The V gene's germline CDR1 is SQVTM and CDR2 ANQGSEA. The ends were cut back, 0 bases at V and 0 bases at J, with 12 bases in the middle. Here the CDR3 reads CSVEDFGGTSGNTIYF. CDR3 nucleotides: TGCAGCGTTGAAGATTTTGGCGGTACCTCTGGAAACACCATATATTTT.

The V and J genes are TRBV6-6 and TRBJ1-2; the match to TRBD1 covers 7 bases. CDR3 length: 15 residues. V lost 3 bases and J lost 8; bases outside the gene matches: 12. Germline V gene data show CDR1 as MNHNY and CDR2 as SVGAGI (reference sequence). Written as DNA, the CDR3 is TGTGCCAGCAGTTATCCCGACAGGGCGGGAGGAGGCTACACCTTC. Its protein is CASSYPDRAGGGYTF.

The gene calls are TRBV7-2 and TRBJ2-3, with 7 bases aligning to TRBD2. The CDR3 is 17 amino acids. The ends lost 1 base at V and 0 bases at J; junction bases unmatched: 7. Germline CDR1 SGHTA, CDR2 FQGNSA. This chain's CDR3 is CASSLGLLAVSTDTQYF. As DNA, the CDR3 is TGTGCCAGCAGCTTAGGGCTTCTAGCGGTTAGCACAGATACGCAGTATTTT.

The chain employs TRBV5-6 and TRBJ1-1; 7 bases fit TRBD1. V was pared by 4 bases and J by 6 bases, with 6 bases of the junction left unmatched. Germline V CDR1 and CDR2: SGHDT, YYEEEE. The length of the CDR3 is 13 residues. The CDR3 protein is CASSTTGVPEAFF. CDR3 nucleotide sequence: TGTGCCAGCAGCACTACAGGGGTCCCTGAAGCTTTCTTT.

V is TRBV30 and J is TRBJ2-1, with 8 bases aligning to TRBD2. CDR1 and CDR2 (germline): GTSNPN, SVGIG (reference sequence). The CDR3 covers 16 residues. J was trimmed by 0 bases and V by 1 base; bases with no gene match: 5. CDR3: CAWSGSGGSSYNEQFF. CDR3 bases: TGTGCCTGGAGTGGGAGCGGGGGAAGCTCCTACAATGAGCAGTTCTTC.

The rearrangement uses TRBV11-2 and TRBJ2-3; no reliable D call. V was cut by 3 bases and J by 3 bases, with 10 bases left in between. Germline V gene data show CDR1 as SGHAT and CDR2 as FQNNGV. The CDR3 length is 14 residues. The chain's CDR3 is CASSFAPQTDTQYF. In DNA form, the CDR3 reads TGTGCCAGCAGCTTCGCACCTCAGACAGATACGCAGTATTTT.

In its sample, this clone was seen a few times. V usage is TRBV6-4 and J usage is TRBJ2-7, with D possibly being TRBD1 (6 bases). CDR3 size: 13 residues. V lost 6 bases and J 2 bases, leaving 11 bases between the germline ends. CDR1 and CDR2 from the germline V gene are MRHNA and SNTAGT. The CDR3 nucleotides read TGTGCCAGCAGAAGAGACAGGACCTACGAGCAGTACTTC. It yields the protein CASRRDRTYEQYF.